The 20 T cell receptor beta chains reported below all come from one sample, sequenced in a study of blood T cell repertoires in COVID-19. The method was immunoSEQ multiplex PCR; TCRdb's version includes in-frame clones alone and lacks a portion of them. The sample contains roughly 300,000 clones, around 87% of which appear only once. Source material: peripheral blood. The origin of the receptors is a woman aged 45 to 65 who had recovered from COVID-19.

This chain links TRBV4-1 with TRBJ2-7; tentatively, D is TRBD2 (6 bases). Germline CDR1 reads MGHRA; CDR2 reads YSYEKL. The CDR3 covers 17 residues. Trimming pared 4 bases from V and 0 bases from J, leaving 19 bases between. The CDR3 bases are TGCGCCAGCAGCCCAAAGGAGGGTCTGCAGATCTCCTACGAGCAGTACTTC. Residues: CASSPKEGLQISYEQYF.

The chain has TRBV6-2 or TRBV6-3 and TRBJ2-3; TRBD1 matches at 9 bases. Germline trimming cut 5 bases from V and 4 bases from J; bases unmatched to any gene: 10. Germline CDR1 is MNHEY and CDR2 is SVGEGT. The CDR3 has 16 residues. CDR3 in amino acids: CASSPIANRGPDTQYF. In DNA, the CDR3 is TGTGCCAGCAGTCCCATCGCGAACAGGGGGCCAGATACGCAGTATTTT.

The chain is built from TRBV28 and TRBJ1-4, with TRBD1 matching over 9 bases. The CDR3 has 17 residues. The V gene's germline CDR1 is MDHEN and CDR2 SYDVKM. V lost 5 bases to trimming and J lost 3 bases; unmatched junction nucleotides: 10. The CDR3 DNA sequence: TGTGCCAGCAGTGGAAACAGGGGGCCGGTGGCTAATGAAAAACTGTTTTTT. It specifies CASSGNRGPVANEKLFF.

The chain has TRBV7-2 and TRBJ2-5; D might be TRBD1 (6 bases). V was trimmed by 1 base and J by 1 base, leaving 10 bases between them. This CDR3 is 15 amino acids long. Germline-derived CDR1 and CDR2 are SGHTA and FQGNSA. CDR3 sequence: CASSLEYRVQETQYF. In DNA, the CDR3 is TGTGCCAGCAGCTTAGAGTACAGGGTCCAAGAGACCCAGTACTTC.

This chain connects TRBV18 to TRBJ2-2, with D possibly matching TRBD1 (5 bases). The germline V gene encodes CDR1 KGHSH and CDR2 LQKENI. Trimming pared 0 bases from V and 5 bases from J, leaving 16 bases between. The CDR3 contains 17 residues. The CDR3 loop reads CASSPPNRLSGTGELFF. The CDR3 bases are TGTGCCAGCTCACCACCAAACAGGCTATCAGGGACCGGGGAGCTGTTTTTT.

The CDR3 DNA follows: TGCGCCAGCAGCATATCCGGACAAAAATACACAGATACGCAGTATTTT. Amino acid sequence: CASSISGQKYTDTQYF. The chain employs TRBV5-1 and TRBJ2-3, with a possible D match to TRBD1 (5 bases). The CDR3 spans 16 residues. V was clipped by 4 bases and J by 2 bases, with 17 bases between them. Germline V gene sequence: CDR1 SGHRS, CDR2 YFSETQ. Supplemented by reference TRBV5-1 and TRBJ2-3, the full variable domain reads KAGVTQTPRYLIKTRGQQVTLSCSPISGHRSVSWYQQTPGQGLQFLFEYFSETQRNKGNFPGRFSGRQFSNSRSEMNVSTLELGDSALYLCASSISGQKYTDTQYFGPGTRLTVL.

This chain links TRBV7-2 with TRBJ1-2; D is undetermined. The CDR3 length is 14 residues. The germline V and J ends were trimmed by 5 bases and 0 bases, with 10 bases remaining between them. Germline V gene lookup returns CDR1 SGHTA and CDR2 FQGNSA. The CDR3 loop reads CASSRTTSNYGYTF. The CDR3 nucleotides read TGTGCCAGCAGCCGCACCACATCTAACTATGGCTACACCTTC.

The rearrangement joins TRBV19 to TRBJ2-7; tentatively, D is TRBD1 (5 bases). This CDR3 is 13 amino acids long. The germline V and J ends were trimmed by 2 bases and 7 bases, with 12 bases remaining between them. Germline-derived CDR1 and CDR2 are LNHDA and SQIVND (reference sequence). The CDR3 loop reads CASSIRPAGEQYF. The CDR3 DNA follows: TGTGCCAGTAGTATACGGCCGGCAGGGGAGCAGTACTTC. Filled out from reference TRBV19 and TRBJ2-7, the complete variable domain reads DGGITQSPKYLFRKEGQNVTLSCEQNLNHDAMYWYRQDPGQGLRLIYYSQIVNDFQKGDIAEGYSVSREKKESFPLTVTSAQKNPTAFYLCASSIRPAGEQYFGPGTRLTVT.

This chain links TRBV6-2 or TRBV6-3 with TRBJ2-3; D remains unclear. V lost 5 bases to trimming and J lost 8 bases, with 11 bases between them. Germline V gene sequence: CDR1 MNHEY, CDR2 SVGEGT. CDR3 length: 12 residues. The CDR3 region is CASSGPTTTQYF. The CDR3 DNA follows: TGTGCCAGCAGTGGCCCGACAACTACGCAGTATTTT.

The DNA for the CDR3 is TGTGCCAGCAGCCCCCGACACCTAGCGAACAATGAGCAGTTCTTC. It translates to CASSPRHLANNEQFF. The chain couples TRBV9 to TRBJ2-1; maybe TRBD2 (6 bases). CDR1 and CDR2 (germline): SGDLS, YYNGEE. The V and J ends lost 4 bases and 5 bases respectively, with 16 bases between them. The length of the CDR3 is 15 residues.

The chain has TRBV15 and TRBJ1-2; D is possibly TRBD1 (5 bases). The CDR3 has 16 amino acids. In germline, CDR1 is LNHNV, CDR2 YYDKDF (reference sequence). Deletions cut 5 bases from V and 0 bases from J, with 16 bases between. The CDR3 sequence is CATSVGQGSANYGYTF. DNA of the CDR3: TGTGCCACCAGCGTCGGGCAGGGATCAGCTAACTATGGCTACACCTTC.

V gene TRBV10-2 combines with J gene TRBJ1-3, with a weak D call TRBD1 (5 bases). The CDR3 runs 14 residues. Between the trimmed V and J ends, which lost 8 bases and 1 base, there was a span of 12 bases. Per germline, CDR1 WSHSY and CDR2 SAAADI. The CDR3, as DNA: TGCGCCAGCCGCGAGGCAGGGTCTGGAAACACCATATATTTT. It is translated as CASREAGSGNTIYF.

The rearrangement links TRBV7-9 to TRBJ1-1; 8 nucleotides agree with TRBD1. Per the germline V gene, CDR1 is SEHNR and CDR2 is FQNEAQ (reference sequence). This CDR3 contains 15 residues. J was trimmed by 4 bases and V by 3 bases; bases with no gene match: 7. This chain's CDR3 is CASSFSGGAGTEAFF. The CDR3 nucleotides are TGTGCCAGCAGCTTTTCAGGGGGCGCGGGCACTGAAGCTTTCTTT.

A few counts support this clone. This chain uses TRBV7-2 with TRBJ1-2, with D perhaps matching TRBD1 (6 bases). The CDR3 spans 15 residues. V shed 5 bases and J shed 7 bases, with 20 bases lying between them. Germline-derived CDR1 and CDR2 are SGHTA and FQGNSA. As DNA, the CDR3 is TGTGCCAGCAGCCCTCAGTTTGGGGGCGCGGTTGGCTACACCTTC. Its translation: CASSPQFGGAVGYTF.

CDR3 DNA: TGTGCCAGTAGTATTTTATCTAGCGGGACCCGGACCAAAAACATTCAGTACTTC. Amino acids: CASSILSSGTRTKNIQYF. The V gene is TRBV19, the J gene TRBJ2-4; 9 bases map to TRBD2. Germline CDR1 and CDR2: LNHDA and SQIVND (reference sequence). Trimming cost V 3 bases and J 2 bases; bases outside gene matches: 11. The CDR3 extends over 18 amino acids.

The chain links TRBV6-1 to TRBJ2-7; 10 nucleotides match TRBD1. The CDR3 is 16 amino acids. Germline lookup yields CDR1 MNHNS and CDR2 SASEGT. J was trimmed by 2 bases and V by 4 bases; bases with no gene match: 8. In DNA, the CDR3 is TGTGCCAGCAGTGGGGAAGTGGGACAGGGGACCTACGAGCAGTACTTC. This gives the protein CASSGEVGQGTYEQYF.

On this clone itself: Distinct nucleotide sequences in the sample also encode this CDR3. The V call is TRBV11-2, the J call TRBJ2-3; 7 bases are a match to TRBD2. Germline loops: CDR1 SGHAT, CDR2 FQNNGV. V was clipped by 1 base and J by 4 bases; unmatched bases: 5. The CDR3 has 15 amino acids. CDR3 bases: TGTGCCAGCAGCTTAGTTCGCGGGAGCGCAGATACGCAGTATTTT. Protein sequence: CASSLVRGSADTQYF.

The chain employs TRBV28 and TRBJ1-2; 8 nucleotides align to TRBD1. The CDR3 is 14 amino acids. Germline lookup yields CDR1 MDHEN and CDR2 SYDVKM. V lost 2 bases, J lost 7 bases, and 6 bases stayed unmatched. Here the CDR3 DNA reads TGTGCCAGCAGTTTACAGGGGGCCTCGGTTGGCTACACCTTC. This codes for CASSLQGASVGYTF.

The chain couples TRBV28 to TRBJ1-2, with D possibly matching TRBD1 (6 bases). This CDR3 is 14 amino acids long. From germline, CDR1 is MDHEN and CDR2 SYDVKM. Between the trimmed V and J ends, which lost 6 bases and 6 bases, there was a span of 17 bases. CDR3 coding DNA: TGTGCCAGCAGCCGACTACAGGGTAGGGATGGCTACACCTTC. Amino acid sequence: CASSRLQGRDGYTF.

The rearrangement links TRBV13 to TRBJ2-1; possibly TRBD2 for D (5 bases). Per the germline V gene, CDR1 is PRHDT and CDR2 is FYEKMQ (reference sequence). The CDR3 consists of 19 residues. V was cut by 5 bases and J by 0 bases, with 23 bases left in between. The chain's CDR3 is CASSPSGWLESPSYNEQFF. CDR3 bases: TGTGCCAGCAGCCCCTCGGGGTGGCTGGAGTCCCCCTCCTACAATGAGCAGTTCTTC.